This TCR beta chain was retrieved from a study of shared clonotypes between healthy human individuals. Study summary: Serving as donors were a couple of women and three men, whose ages spanned 18 to 49. Notes on the study in general: Generation of non-shared clonotypes was less probable than generation of clonotypes shared by all four donors. It was anticipated that sequencing depth would influence how many clonotypes donors shared.

Assay: immunoSEQ multiplex PCR; the TCRdb copy retains only in-frame clones and omits some. The repertoire includes about 590,000 clones, roughly 95% of them detected once, and roughly 0.1% sits in the top ten. Only CD45RO-negative cells positively selected for CCR7 counted as naive CD8 cells, so terminally differentiated effector memory CD45RA+ cells were excluded. Those who donated, Caucasian adults without exception, all lived in Nashville, Tennessee. Of note for this clone: Its specificity is unknown.

From germline, CDR1 is SGHTS and CDR2 YDEGEE. V lost 4 bases to trimming and J lost 4 bases; unmatched junction nucleotides: 12. The CDR3 is 17 residues long. The J gene is TRBJ2-3, the V gene TRBV5-8; 10 bases are shared with TRBD2. The receptor was derived from a woman between 25 and 40 years old in good health. Sequenced: naive CD8+ T cells sorted from blood. Written as DNA, the CDR3 is TGTGCCAGCAGCCCAAGCGGGAGGGCCTCCTCAGCAGATACGCAGTATTTT. Its translation: CASSPSGRASSADTQYF.